Sequencing of this T cell receptor beta chain was carried out in a study of T cell repertoires in cytomegalovirus infection. Regarding this clonotype: The antigen is not known.

The CDR3 runs 16 residues. Looked up from germline, CDR1 is SGHDN and CDR2 is FVKESK. With 0 bases removed from V and 1 base from J, the gap between germline ends came to 9 bases. TCRdb ran MiXCR on the reads and lists one entry per CDR3 protein. Of fewer than 550,000 distinct CDR3 sequences in the sample, 30% to 40% are singletons; the top ten hold roughly 15%. Study-wide findings and caveats: What dominated the ex vivo response were HLA-C-restricted CMV-specific TCR beta clonotypes.

The receptor's source is a human donor in good health (CMV status not recorded). Some clones in this sample may be carry-over from other donors' samples. The sequenced material came from PBMCs. V gene TRBV14 combines with J gene TRBJ2-2; D remains ambiguous. The CDR3 DNA is TGTGCCAGCAGCCAAGATGACACTCTGAACACCGGGGAGCTGTTTTTT. Protein sequence: CASSQDDTLNTGELFF.